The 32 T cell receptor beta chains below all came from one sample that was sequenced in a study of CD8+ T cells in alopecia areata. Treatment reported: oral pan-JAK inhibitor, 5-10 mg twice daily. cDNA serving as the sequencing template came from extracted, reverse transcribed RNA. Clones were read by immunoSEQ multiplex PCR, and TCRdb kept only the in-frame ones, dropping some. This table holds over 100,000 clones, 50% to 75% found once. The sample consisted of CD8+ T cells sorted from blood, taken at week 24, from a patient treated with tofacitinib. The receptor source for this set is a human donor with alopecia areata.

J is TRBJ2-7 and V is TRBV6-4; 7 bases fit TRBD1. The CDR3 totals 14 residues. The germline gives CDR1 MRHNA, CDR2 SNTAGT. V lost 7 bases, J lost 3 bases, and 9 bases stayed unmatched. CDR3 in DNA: TGTGCCAGCACTCCTCGACAGGGACGCTACGAGCAGTACTTC. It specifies CASTPRQGRYEQYF.

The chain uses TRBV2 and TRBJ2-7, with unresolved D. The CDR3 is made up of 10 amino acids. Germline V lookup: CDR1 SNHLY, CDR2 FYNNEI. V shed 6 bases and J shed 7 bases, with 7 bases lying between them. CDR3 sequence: CASSLGEQYF. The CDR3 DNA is TGTGCCAGCAGCTTAGGGGAGCAGTACTTC.

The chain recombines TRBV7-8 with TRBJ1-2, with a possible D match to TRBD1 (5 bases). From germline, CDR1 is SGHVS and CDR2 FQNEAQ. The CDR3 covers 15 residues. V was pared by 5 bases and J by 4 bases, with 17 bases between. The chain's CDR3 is CASSLGTATGYGYTF. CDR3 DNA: TGTGCCAGCAGCCTTGGGACCGCCACAGGCTATGGCTACACCTTC.

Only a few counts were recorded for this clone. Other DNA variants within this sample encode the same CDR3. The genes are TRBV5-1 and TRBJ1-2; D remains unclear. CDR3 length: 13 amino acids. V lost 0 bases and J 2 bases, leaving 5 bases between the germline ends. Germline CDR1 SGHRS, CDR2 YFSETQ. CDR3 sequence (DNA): TGCGCCAGCAGCTTGGGGGAAAACTATGGCTACACCTTC. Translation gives CASSLGENYGYTF.

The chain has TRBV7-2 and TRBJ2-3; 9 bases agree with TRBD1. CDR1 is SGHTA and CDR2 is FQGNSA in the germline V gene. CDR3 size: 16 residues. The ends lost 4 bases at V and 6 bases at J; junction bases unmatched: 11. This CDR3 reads CASSSFRDRVPDTQYF. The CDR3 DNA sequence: TGTGCCAGCAGCTCCTTCCGGGACAGGGTGCCGGATACGCAGTATTTT.

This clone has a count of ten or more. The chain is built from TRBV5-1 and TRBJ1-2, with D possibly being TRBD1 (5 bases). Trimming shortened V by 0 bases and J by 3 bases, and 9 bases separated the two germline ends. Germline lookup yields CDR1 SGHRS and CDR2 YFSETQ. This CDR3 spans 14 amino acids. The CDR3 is CASSLGDGYYGYTF. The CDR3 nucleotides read TGCGCCAGCAGCTTGGGGGACGGATACTATGGCTACACCTTC.

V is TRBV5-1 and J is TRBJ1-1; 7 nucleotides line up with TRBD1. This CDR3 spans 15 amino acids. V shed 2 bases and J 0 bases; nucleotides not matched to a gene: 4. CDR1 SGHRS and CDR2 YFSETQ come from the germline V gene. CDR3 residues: CASSFWGQMNTEAFF. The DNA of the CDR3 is TGCGCCAGCAGCTTCTGGGGACAGATGAACACTGAAGCTTTCTTT.

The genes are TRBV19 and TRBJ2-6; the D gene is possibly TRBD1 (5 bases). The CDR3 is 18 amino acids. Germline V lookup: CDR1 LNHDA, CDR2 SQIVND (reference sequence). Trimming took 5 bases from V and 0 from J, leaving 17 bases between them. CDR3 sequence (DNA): TGTGCCAGTAGTCCAGAAATTGACAGAACCTCTGGGGCCAACGTCCTGACTTTC. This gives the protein CASSPEIDRTSGANVLTF.

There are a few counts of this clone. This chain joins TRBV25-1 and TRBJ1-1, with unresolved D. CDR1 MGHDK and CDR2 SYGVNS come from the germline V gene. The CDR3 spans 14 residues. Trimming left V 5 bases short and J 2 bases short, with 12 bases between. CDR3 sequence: CASSRTTPNTEAFF. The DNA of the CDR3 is TGTGCCAGCAGTAGGACGACTCCAAACACTGAAGCTTTCTTT.

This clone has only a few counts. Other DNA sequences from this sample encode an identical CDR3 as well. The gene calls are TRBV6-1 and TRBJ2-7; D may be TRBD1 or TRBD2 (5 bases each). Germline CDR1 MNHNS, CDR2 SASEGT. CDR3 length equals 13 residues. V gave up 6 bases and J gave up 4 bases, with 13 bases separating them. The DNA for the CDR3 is TGTGCCAGCAGCGAGGGGATATCGTACGAGCAGTACTTC. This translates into CASSEGISYEQYF.

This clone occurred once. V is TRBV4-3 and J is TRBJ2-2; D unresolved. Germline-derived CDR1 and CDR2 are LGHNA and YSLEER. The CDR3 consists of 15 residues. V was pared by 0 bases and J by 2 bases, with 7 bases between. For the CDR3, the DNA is TGCGCCAGCAGCCAAGAAGGGCTCAACACCGGGGAGCTGTTTTTT. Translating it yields CASSQEGLNTGELFF.

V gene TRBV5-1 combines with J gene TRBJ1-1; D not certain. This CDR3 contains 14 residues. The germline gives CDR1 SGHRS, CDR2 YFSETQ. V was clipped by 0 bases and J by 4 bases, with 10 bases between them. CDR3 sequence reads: CASSLGGRGTEAFF. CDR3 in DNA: TGCGCCAGCAGCTTGGGCGGACGGGGCACTGAAGCTTTCTTT.

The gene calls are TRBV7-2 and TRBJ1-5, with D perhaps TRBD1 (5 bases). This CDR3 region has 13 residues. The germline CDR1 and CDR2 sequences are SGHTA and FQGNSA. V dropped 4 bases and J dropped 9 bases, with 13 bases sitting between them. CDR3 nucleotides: TGTGCCAGCAGCTCCGGGACCACGGGGCCCCAGCATTTT. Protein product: CASSSGTTGPQHF.

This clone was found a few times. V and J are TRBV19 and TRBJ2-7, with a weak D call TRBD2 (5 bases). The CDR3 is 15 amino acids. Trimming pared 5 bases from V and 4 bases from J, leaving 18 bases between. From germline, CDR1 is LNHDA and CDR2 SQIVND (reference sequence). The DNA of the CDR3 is TGTGCCAGTAGTCGGGTGGGAGACGGAGATTACGAGCAGTACTTC. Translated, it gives CASSRVGDGDYEQYF.

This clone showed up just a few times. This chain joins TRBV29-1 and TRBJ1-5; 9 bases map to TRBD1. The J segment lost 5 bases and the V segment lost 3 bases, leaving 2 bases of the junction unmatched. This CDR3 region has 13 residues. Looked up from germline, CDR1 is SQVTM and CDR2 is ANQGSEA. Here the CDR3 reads CSVEGDRDQPQHF. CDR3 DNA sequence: TGCAGCGTTGAGGGGGACAGGGATCAGCCCCAGCATTTT.

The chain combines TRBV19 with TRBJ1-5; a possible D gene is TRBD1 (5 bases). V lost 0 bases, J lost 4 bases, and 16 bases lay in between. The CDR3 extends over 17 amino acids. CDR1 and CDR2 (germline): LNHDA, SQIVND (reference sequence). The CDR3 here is CASSIDLAGGINQPQHF. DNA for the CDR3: TGTGCCAGTAGTATAGATTTGGCCGGGGGGATTAATCAGCCCCAGCATTTT.

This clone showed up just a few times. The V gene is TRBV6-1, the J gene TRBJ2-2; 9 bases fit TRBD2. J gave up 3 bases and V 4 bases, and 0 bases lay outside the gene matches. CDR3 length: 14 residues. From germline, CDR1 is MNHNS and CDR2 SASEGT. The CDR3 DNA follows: TGTGCCAGCAGTGGACTAGCGGACACCGGGGAGCTGTTTTTT. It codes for CASSGLADTGELFF.

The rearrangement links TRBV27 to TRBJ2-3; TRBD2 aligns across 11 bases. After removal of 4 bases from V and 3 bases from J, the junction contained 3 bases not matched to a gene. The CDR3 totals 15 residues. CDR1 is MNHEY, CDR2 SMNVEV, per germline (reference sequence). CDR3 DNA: TGTGCCAGCAGTTGGCTAGCGGGGGGTACAGATACGCAGTATTTT. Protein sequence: CASSWLAGGTDTQYF.

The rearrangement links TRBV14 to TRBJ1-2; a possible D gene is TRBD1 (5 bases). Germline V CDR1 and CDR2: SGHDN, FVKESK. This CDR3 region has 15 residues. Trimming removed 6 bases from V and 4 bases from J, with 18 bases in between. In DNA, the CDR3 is TGTGCCAGCAGTCGTGTAGAGGGGCCCACCTATGGCTACACCTTC. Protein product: CASSRVEGPTYGYTF.

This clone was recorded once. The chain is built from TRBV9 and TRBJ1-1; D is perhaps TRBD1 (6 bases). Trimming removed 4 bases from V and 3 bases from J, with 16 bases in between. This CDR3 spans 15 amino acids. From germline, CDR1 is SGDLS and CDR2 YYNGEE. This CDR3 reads CASSLTGPGDTEAFF. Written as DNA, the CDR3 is TGTGCCAGCAGCCTTACAGGGCCCGGGGACACTGAAGCTTTCTTT.

The CDR3 loop reads CASRQGSGELFF. The CDR3 region has the DNA TGTGCCAGCAGACAGGGAAGCGGGGAGCTGTTTTTT. This chain links TRBV7-9 with TRBJ2-2; a weak D match, TRBD1 (6 bases). Germline values: CDR1 SEHNR, CDR2 FQNEAQ (reference sequence). The length of the CDR3 is 12 residues. The ends were cut back, 6 bases at V and 7 bases at J, with 9 bases in the middle.

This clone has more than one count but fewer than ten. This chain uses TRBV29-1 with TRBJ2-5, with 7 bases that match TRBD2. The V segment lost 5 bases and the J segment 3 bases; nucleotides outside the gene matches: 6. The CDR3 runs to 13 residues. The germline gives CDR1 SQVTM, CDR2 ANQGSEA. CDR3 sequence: CSVPGLVEETQYF. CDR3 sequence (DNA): TGCAGCGTTCCAGGACTAGTCGAAGAGACCCAGTACTTC.

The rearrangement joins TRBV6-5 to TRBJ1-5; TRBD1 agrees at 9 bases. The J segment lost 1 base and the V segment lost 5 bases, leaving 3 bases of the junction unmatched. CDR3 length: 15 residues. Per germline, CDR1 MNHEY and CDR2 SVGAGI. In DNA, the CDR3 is TGTGCCAGCAGTGCCGGACAGGGGAGCAATCAGCCCCAGCATTTT. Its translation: CASSAGQGSNQPQHF.

The CDR3 DNA reads as TGTGCCAGCAGCGACAGGGTGTACGGGGAGCTGTTTTTT. Amino acids: CASSDRVYGELFF. This chain links TRBV7-6 with TRBJ2-2; 7 nucleotides agree with TRBD1. Germline V gene sequence: CDR1 SGHVS, CDR2 FNYEAQ. V was pared by 5 bases and J by 7 bases, with 4 bases of the junction left unmatched. The CDR3 is 13 amino acids.

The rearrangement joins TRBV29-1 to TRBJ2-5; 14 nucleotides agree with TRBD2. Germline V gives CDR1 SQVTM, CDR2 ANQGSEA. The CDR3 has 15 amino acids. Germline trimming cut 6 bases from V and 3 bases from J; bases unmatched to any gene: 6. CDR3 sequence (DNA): TGCAGCGTCATACCGGGACTAGCGGGGGAAGAGACCCAGTACTTC. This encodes CSVIPGLAGEETQYF.

The DNA for the CDR3 is TGCGCCAGCAGCAACTTCGACAGAGCTAACTATGGCTACACCTTC. Translating it yields CASSNFDRANYGYTF. The genes are TRBV10-2 and TRBJ1-2; D is perhaps TRBD1 (5 bases). Germline V CDR1 and CDR2: WSHSY, SAAADI. V lost 6 bases, J lost 0 bases, and 14 bases lay in between. The CDR3 sequence is 15 residues long.

The CDR3 spells CAMGQGSYNEQFF. CDR3 nucleotides: TGTGCCATGGGACAGGGCTCCTACAATGAGCAGTTCTTC. The chain recombines TRBV10-3 with TRBJ2-1; 9 bases map to TRBD1. Trimming removed 9 bases from V and 0 bases from J; junction bases left unmatched: 0. Per the germline V gene, CDR1 is ENHRY and CDR2 is SYGVKD. CDR3 length equals 13 residues.

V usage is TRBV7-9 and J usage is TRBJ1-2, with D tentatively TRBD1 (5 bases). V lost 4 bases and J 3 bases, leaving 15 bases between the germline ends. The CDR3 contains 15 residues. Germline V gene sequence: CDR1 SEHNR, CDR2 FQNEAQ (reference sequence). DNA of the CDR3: TGTGCCAGCAGCTACAGGAAGGCTTCGGACTATGGCTACACCTTC. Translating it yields CASSYRKASDYGYTF.

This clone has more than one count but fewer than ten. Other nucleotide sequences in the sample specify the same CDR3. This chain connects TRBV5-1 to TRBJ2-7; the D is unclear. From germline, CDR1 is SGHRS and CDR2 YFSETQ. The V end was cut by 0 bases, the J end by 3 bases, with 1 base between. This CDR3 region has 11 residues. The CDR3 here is CASSLGYEQYF. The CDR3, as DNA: TGCGCCAGCAGCTTGGGCTACGAGCAGTACTTC.

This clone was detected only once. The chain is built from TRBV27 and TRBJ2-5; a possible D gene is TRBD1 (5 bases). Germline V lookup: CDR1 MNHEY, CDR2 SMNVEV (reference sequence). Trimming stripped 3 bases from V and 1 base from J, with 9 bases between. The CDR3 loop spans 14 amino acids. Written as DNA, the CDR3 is TGTGCCAGCAGTTTTGTCGACAGCCAAGAGACCCAGTACTTC. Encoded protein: CASSFVDSQETQYF.

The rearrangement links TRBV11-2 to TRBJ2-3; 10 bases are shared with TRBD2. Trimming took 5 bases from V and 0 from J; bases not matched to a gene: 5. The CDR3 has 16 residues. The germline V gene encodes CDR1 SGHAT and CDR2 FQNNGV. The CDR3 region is CASSPWTSGSTDTQYF. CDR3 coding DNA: TGTGCCAGCAGCCCATGGACTAGCGGAAGCACAGATACGCAGTATTTT.

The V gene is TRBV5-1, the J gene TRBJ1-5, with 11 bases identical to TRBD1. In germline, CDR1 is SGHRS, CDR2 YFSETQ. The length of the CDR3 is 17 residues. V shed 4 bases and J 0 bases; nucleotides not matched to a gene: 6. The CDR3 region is CASSTGQGVYSNQPQHF. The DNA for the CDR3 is TGCGCCAGCAGCACGGGACAGGGGGTTTATAGCAATCAGCCCCAGCATTTT.